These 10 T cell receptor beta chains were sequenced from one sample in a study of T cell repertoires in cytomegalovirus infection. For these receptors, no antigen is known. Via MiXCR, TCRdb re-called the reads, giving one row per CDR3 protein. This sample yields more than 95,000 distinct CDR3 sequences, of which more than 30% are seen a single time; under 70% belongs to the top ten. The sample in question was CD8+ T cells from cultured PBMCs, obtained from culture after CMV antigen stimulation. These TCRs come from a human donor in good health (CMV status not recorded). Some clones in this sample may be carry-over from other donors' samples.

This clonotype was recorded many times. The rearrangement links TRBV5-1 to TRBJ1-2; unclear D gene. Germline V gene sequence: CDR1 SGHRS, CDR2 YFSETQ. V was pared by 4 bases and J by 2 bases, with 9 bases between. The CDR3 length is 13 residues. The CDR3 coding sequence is TGCGCCAGCAGCACGGGTCAAAACTATGGCTACACCTTC. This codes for CASSTGQNYGYTF.

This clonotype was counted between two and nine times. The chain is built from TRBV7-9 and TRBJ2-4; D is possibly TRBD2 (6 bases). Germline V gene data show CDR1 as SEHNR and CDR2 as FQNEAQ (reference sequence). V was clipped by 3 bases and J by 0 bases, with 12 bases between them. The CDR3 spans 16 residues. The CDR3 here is CASSLVGGLAKNIQYF. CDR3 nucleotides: TGTGCCAGCAGCTTGGTGGGGGGTCTAGCCAAAAACATTCAGTACTTC.

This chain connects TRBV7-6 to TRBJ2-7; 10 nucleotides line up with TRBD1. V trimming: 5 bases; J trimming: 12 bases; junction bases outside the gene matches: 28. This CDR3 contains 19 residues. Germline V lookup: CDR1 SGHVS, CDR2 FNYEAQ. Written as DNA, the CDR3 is TGTGCCAGCAGCCTAACCGGAGCGCTGACAGGGGGCAATTCGAACCCGGCGTACTTC. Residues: CASSLTGALTGGNSNPAYF.

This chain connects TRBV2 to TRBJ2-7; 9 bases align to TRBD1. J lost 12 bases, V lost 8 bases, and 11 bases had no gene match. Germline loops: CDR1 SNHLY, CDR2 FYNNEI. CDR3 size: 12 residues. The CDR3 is CASEGQGTFWYF. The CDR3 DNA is TGTGCCAGCGAGGGACAGGGAACTTTCTGGTACTTC.

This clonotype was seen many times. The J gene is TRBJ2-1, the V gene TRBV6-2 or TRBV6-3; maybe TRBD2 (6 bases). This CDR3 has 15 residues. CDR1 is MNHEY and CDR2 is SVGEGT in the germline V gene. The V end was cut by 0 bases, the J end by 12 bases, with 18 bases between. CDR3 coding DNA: TGTGCCAGCAGTTACTCCTCCCTTAGCGGCTTCAGGCAGTTCTTC. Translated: CASSYSSLSGFRQFF.

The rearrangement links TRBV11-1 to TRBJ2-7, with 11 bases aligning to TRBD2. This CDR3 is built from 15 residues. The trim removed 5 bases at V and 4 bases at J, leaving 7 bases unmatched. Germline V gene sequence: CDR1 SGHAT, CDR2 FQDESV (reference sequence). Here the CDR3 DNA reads TGTGCCAGCAGCATTACCGGGACTAGCGGATACGAGCAGTACTTC. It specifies CASSITGTSGYEQYF.

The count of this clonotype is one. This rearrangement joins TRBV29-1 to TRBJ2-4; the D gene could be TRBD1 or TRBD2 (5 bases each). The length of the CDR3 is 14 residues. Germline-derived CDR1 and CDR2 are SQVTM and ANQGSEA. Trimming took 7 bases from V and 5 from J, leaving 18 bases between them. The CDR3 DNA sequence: TGCAGCGCCGAGGGCCAGGGCGGCCAAAACATTCAGTACTTC. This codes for CSAEGQGGQNIQYF.

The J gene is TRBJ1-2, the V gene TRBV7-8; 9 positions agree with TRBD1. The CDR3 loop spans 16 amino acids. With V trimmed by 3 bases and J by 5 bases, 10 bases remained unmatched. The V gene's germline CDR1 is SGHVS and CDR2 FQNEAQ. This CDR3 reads CASSFRTGADWYGYTF. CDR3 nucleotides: TGTGCCAGCAGCTTCAGGACAGGGGCTGATTGGTATGGCTACACCTTC.

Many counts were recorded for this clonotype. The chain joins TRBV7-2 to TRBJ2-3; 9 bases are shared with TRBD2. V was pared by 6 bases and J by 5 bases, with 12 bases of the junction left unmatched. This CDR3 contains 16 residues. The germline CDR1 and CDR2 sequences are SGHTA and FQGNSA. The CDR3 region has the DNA TGTGCCAGCAGGAGTGGGGCGGGGGGGCCAAGAGATACGCAGTATTTT. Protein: CASRSGAGGPRDTQYF.

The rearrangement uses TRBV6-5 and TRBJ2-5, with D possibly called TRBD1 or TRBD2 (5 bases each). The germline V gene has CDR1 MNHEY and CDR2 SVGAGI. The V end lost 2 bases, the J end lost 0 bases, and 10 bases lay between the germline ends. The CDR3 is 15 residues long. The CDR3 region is CASSYGLGDQETQYF. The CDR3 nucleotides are TGTGCCAGCAGTTACGGTCTGGGGGACCAAGAGACCCAGTACTTC.